This note documents a single T cell receptor (beta chain) sequence. This clonotype was counted many times. The antigen it binds to is not known. No base quality information exists; no much larger clone differs at one position. This entry comes from a study of early T cells in non-severe SARS-CoV-2 infection (dated by TCRdb to the early 2020s). In the study overall: TCR sequencing used bulk RNA from unsorted whole blood, so alpha and beta chains could not be paired.

Library construction relied on 5' RACE. The sequencing machine was a NextSeq 500. Unique molecular identifiers were attached to individual cDNA molecules in the TCR library protocol so that sequencing error and PCR bias could be corrected. Sequencing covered both TCR alpha and beta chains, and within each sample the abundances of alpha and beta sequences were tightly co-correlated. Per the original workflow: Decombinator V4 was used to annotate TCR sequences for V gene, J gene and CDR3. TCRs were defined as expanded if a significant change between any two time points was detected under a Poisson model with p below 0.0001. TCR abundances were normalised to the total number of TCRs sequenced per sample and expressed as counts per million. TRAV1-2 paired with TRAJ12, TRAJ20 or TRAJ33 defined MAIT TCRs, while TRAV10 paired with TRAJ18 defined iNKT TCRs. A search of VDJdb, accessed on 1 November 2021, was run for TCRs annotated to CMV, EBV and SARS-CoV-2, with TCRs annotated for multiple antigens excluded. In TCRdb, the public reads were trimmed at Q25 with fastp and aligned with MiXCR, with productive beta chains retained. Rows with one shared CDR3 protein collapse into an entry with the most common genes and DNA. It is TCRdb's table, rather than the study itself, that gives the V and J calls and clone size. The sample has tens of thousands of distinct CDR3 sequences on record, over 5% of them singletons. Under 15% of the sample belongs to the ten largest clones.

What the study reported, not specific to this receptor: VDJdb matching was skewed toward anti-spike CD8 responses and likely underestimated virus-specific expansions by missing private and CD4 specificities.

From the germline V gene (reference sequence), CDR1 is MNHEY and CDR2 is SMNVEV. The CDR3 runs 13 residues from the cysteine to the phenylalanine. Only CDR3 DNA is held: 39 bases, read in frame from base 1. V drops 10 bases and J drops 3 bases, leaving 16 bases in between. Set within a cohort of healthcare workers in London, UK, this nested case-control study involved weekly PCR testing of nasopharyngeal swabs along with blood sampling. Healthcare workers were enrolled in the week of the UK lockdown, from 23 to 31 March 2020, and were followed every week for up to 16 weeks. The TCR sequence derives from an adult who was a healthcare worker with PCR-confirmed SARS-CoV-2 infection or an uninfected control (not recorded which). Recombination connected TRBV27 to TRBJ2-7, with TRBD2 perhaps the D gene, on 5 matching bases. The sample taken for sequencing was whole blood. The CDR3 corresponds to CATRRHPSYEQYF. The nucleotide sequence is given as TGTGCCACCAGGAGGCATCCAAGCTACGAGCAGTACTTC.